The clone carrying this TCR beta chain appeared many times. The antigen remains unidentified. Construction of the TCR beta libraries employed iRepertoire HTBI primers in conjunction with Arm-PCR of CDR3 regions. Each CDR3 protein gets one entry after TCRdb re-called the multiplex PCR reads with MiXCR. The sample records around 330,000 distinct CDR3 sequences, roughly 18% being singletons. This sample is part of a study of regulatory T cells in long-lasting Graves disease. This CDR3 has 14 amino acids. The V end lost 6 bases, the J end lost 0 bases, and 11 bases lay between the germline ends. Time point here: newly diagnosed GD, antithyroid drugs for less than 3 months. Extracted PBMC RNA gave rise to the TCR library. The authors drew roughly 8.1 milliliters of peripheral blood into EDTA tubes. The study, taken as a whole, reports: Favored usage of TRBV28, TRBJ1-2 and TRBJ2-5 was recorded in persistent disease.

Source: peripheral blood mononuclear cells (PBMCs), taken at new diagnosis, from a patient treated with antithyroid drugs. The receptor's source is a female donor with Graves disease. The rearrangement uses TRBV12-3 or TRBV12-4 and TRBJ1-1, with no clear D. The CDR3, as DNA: TGTGCCAGCAGGCCCTTTGGGCTGAACACTGAAGCTTTCTTT. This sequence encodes CASRPFGLNTEAFF.